These T cell receptor beta chains were read from a single sample in a study of Graves' ophthalmopathy and Graves' hyperthyroidism. TCRdb recomputed calls from the multiplex PCR reads with MiXCR, one row per CDR3 protein. Of under 800,000 distinct CDR3 sequences in the sample, around a fifth are singletons; the top ten hold roughly 6.9%. The sample comprised peripheral blood. These receptors were collected from a woman aged 18-29 years with stable Graves' hyperthyroidism. Some clones in this sample may be carry-over from other donors' samples. Each CDR3 is given with its conserved first and last residue. D genes are given only for firm matches. Clone size is shown for a subset of rows, as once, few, many or a class of expanded clone.

>TRBJ1-6|TRBD1|many|TRBV11-2
CASSLSGQGNSPLHF
TGTGCCAGCAGCTTATCGGGACAGGGAAATTCACCCCTCCACTTT
>TRBJ1-1|TRBD1|few|TRBV18
CASSPGDRMNTEAFF
TGTGCCAGCTCACCGGGGGACAGAATGAACACTGAAGCTTTCTTT
>TRBJ1-1|.|.|TRBV9
CASSVLQGTEAFF
TGTGCCAGCAGCGTCCTTCAGGGTACTGAAGCTTTCTTT
>TRBJ2-5|.|.|TRBV6-2/TRBV6-3
CASSYSKAGIGGYQETQYF
TGTGCCAGCAGTTACTCGAAGGCGGGGATTGGGGGGTACCAAGAGACCCAGTACTTC
>TRBJ1-2|.|many|TRBV6-1
CASRQGTSLPGYTF
TGTGCCAGCAGACAAGGGACTTCTCTCCCTGGCTACACCTTC
>TRBJ2-6|.|many|TRBV6-1
CASRDAGANVLTF
TGTGCCAGCCGGGACGCTGGGGCCAACGTCCTGACTTTC
>TRBJ1-1|TRBD1|many|TRBV11-1
CASRVLGRGRSRGGEAFF
TGTGCCAGCAGGGTCCTAGGCAGGGGGCGATCTCGAGGTGGTGAAGCTTTCTTT
>TRBJ1-1|.|.|TRBV28
CASRRRSSFYTEAFF
TGTGCCAGCAGAAGACGGAGTTCTTTTTACACTGAAGCTTTCTTT
>TRBJ2-7|.|.|TRBV12-3/TRBV12-4
CASSSHLSSYEQYF
TGTGCCAGCAGTTCACACTTGAGCTCCTACGAGCAGTACTTC
>TRBJ2-7|.|many|TRBV20-1
CSARPFSTLGAADGYEQYF
TGCAGTGCTAGACCATTCTCCACACTCGGGGCAGCGGACGGCTACGAGCAGTACTTC
>TRBJ2-5|.|many|TRBV29-1
CSVEDYGQVGGETQYF
TGCAGCGTTGAAGATTACGGGCAAGTGGGAGGAGAGACCCAGTACTTC
>TRBJ2-5|TRBD2|few|TRBV5-1
CASRRGLAGGETQYF
TGCGCCAGTCGAAGGGGTCTAGCGGGAGGAGAGACCCAGTACTTC
>TRBJ1-1|TRBD1|many|TRBV5-1
CASSLALRQGSNTEAFF
TGCGCCAGCAGCTTGGCCCTCCGACAGGGGTCGAACACTGAAGCTTTCTTT
>TRBJ2-5|.|many|TRBV19
CASSLGATEEETQYF
TGTGCCAGTAGTCTAGGCGCGACAGAGGAAGAGACCCAGTACTTC
>TRBJ1-6|.|once|TRBV7-8
CASSLNGMNSPLHF
TGTGCCAGCAGCTTGAACGGGATGAATTCACCCCTCCACTTT
>TRBJ2-5|TRBD2|.|TRBV6-1
CASIRGEGETQYF
TGTGCCAGCATACGCGGGGAGGGGGAGACCCAGTACTTC
>TRBJ1-1|TRBD1|many|TRBV6-1
CASREPGQGVTEAFF
TGTGCCAGCAGGGAACCGGGACAGGGGGTGACTGAAGCTTTCTTT
>TRBJ1-3|TRBD1|.|TRBV6-1
CASTEGGGTGNTIYF
TGTGCCAGCACCGAAGGAGGGGGCACTGGAAACACCATATATTTT
>TRBJ2-5|.|many|TRBV30
CAWSGGGGLVF
TGTGCCTGGAGTGGGGGAGGGGGCCTCGTCTTC
>TRBJ2-7|.|many|TRBV10-2
CASSDSGVGRYEQYF
TGCGCCAGCAGTGACTCCGGGGTGGGTCGCTACGAGCAGTACTTC
>TRBJ2-7|.|many|TRBV12-3/TRBV12-4
CASSTSTYEQYF
TGTGCCAGCAGTACCTCCACCTACGAGCAGTACTTC
>TRBJ1-2|.|.|TRBV6-2/TRBV6-3
CASSFGHHYGYTF
TGTGCCAGCAGTTTTGGACATCACTATGGCTACACCTTC
>TRBJ1-1|.|many|TRBV28
CASSLAPGFPEAFF
TGTGCCAGCAGTTTAGCTCCAGGGTTCCCTGAAGCTTTCTTT
>TRBJ2-5|.|.|TRBV6-5
CASSYSDSKETQYF
TGTGCCAGCAGTTACTCCGATAGTAAAGAGACCCAGTACTTC
>TRBJ2-6|TRBD2|few|TRBV4-2
CASSQDGVAGGGGANVLTF
TGTGCCAGCAGCCAAGATGGGGTAGCGGGGGGAGGTGGGGCCAACGTCCTGACTTTC
>TRBJ2-3|.|many|TRBV9
CASSVSGSTDTQYF
TGTGCCAGCAGCGTGAGCGGAAGCACAGATACGCAGTATTTT
>TRBJ1-3|.|.|TRBV9
CASSPQWDTGNTIYF
TGTGCCAGCAGCCCGCAGTGGGATACTGGAAACACCATATATTTT
>TRBJ2-7|.|few|TRBV6-1
CASSEAFHTYEQYF
TGTGCCAGCAGTGAAGCGTTTCATACCTACGAGCAGTACTTC
>TRBJ1-1|TRBD1|many|TRBV2
CASSERGQGIGNTEAFF
TGTGCCAGCAGTGAGAGGGGACAGGGAATCGGGAACACTGAAGCTTTCTTT
>TRBJ2-7|.|many|TRBV6-1
CASSTSQGKLLYEQYF
TGTGCCAGCAGTACCTCTCAGGGAAAGCTTCTCTACGAGCAGTACTTC
>TRBJ2-5|TRBD1|.|TRBV7-2
CASSSDRVLETQYF
TGTGCCAGCAGCTCGGACAGGGTCCTGGAGACCCAGTACTTC
>TRBJ1-1|.|many|TRBV12-5
CASGLGNTEAFF
TGTGCTAGTGGTTTGGGGAACACTGAAGCTTTCTTT
>TRBJ2-7|.|.|TRBV7-8
CASSKDINYEQYF
TGTGCCAGCAGCAAGGACATTAACTACGAGCAGTACTTC
>TRBJ1-2|.|many|TRBV15
CATSRMGYGYTF
TGTGCCACCAGCAGAATGGGGTATGGCTACACCTTC
>TRBJ1-5|.|.|TRBV19
CASSAGGTQNQPQHF
TGTGCCAGTAGTGCCGGAGGGACCCAAAATCAGCCCCAGCATTTT
>TRBJ2-5|.|many|TRBV30
CAWSNGKTQYF
TGTGCCTGGAGCAACGGAAAGACCCAGTACTTC
>TRBJ2-5|.|.|TRBV18
CASSRDGFAQDTQYF
TGTGCCAGCTCACGGGACGGATTCGCTCAAGATACCCAGTACTTC
>TRBJ1-5|.|many|TRBV29-1
CSASSGIYNQPQHF
TGCAGCGCCTCCTCCGGCATCTACAATCAGCCCCAGCATTTT
>TRBJ1-2|.|many|TRBV24-1
CATSDPDSYGYTF
TGTGCCACCAGTGACCCAGACAGCTATGGCTACACCTTC
>TRBJ2-2|.|few|TRBV11-1
CASSFRDSNTGELFF
TGTGCCAGCAGCTTTAGGGACTCCAACACCGGGGAGCTGTTTTTT
>TRBJ2-5|.|few|TRBV27
CASSFIQGQETKYF
TGTGCCAGCAGTTTCATTCAGGGCCAAGAGACCAAGTACTTC
>TRBJ1-2|.|many|TRBV6-1
CASYSRNDNYGYTF
TGTGCCAGCTACAGCAGAAACGATAACTATGGCTACACCTTC
>TRBJ1-1|.|.|TRBV6-2/TRBV6-3
CASSLALSGTEAFF
TGTGCCAGCTCCCTGGCCCTATCAGGGACTGAAGCTTTCTTT
>TRBJ1-2|.|.|TRBV27
CASSLSSLMGRGQPITNYGYTF
TGTGCCAGCAGTTTATCTTCTCTCATGGGCAGGGGACAACCCATCACCAACTATGGCTACACCTTC
>TRBJ1-1|.|few|TRBV25-1
CASSAQTGFAFF
TGTGCCAGCAGTGCCCAAACAGGGTTCGCTTTCTTT
>TRBJ2-7|.|many|TRBV7-2
CASSLGLGVEQYF
TGTGCCAGCAGCTTAGGTCTGGGGGTCGAGCAGTACTTC
>TRBJ2-1|TRBD2|.|TRBV27
CASSTSGSSYNEQFF
TGTGCCAGCAGCACTAGCGGGAGCTCCTACAATGAGCAGTTCTTC
>TRBJ2-4|TRBD1|.|TRBV7-9
CASSLRDRDNIKYF
TGTGCCAGCAGCTTAAGGGACAGGGATAACATTAAGTACTTC
>TRBJ2-5|TRBD1|few|TRBV9
CASSPRTGWRETQYF
TGTGCCAGCAGCCCCCGGACAGGGTGGAGGGAGACCCAGTACTTC
>TRBJ2-7|TRBD2|many|TRBV30
CAWKPGGEGRLYEQYF
TGTGCCTGGAAACCCGGTGGGGAGGGCCGCTTATACGAGCAGTACTTC
>TRBJ1-6|.|few|TRBV27
CASSTPGRYNSPLHF
TGTGCCAGCAGTACCCCGGGACGGTATAATTCACCCCTCCACTTT